A selection of T cell receptor beta chains follows, all from one sample in a study of cytomegalovirus exposure and HLA in healthy donors. The method was immunoSEQ multiplex PCR; TCRdb's version includes in-frame clones alone and lacks a portion of them. The table has under 200,000 clones, roughly 80% seen once. The specimen sequenced was PBMCs. All receptors derive from a male donor in good health and CMV-seronegative. The CDR3 runs from the conserved cysteine through the conserved F or W. Each record gives: J gene, clone size, D gene, V gene, CDR3 protein, CDR3 DNA. The D gene is left open where the match is weak. Only part of the rows carry a size: once, few, many, or a class if the clone is expanded.

>TRBJ2-7|NA|TRBD2|TRBV4-1
CASSQPAGTSGRQVYF
TGCGCCAGCAGCCAACCCGCCGGGACTAGCGGGAGACAAGTGTACTTC
>TRBJ1-5|NA|NA|TRBV27
CASSLSGAGNQPQHF
TGTGCCAGCAGTTTATCAGGGGCCGGCAATCAGCCCCAGCATTTT
>TRBJ2-1|few|NA|TRBV7-3
CASSQEVGSYNEQFF
TGTGCCAGCAGCCAAGAGGTGGGTTCCTACAATGAGCAGTTCTTC
>TRBJ2-7|NA|TRBD1|TRBV5-6
CASSLLDRATYEQYF
TGTGCCAGCAGCTTATTGGACAGGGCCACCTACGAGCAGTACTTC
>TRBJ1-4|NA|TRBD1|TRBV6-5
CASSPDRGLHEKLFF
TGTGCCAGCAGTCCGGACAGGGGGCTTCATGAAAAACTGTTTTTT
>TRBJ1-3|NA|TRBD1|TRBV6-5
CASSYDRGLIGNTIYF
TGTGCCAGCAGTTACGACAGGGGGTTAATAGGAAACACCATATATTTT
>TRBJ2-1|NA|TRBD1|TRBV10-3
CASSITGGAYNEQFF
TGTGCCAGCAGTATTACAGGGGGCGCCTACAATGAGCAGTTCTTC
>TRBJ1-5|NA|TRBD1|TRBV5-6
CASSFLSGGGNQPQHF
TGTGCCAGCAGCTTCTTGTCAGGGGGCGGCAATCAGCCCCAGCATTTT
>TRBJ1-4|NA|NA|TRBV27
CASLLGRNNEKLFF
TGTGCCAGCCTTCTGGGGAGGAATAATGAAAAACTGTTTTTT
>TRBJ1-1|NA|NA|TRBV5-1
CASSREGNTEAFF
TGCGCCAGCAGCCGTGAGGGTAACACTGAAGCTTTCTTT
>TRBJ2-2|NA|NA|TRBV21-1
CASDAGASNTGELFF
TGTGCCAGCGACGCGGGGGCCTCGAACACCGGGGAGCTGTTTTTT
>TRBJ2-7|NA|TRBD2|TRBV5-1
CASSQLAGATYEQYF
TGCGCCAGCAGCCAACTAGCGGGGGCAACCTACGAGCAGTACTTC
>TRBJ2-5|NA|TRBD2|TRBV2
CASKRGRVETQYF
TGTGCCAGCAAGCGGGGGCGCGTAGAGACCCAGTACTTC
>TRBJ2-6|NA|NA|TRBV9
CASSVDVGGANVLTF
TGTGCCAGCAGCGTAGACGTCGGTGGGGCCAACGTCCTGACTTTC
>TRBJ2-1|NA|NA|TRBV7-3
CASSLGGLLYNEQFF
TGTGCCAGCAGCCTTGGCGGTCTCTTGTACAATGAGCAGTTCTTC
>TRBJ2-1|NA|TRBD1|TRBV7-3
CASSLGTGQSNEQFF
TGTGCCAGCAGCCTCGGGACAGGGCAATCTAATGAGCAGTTCTTC
>TRBJ2-3|NA|TRBD1|TRBV19
CASSPGQGVADTQYF
TGTGCCAGTAGTCCGGGACAGGGTGTGGCAGATACGCAGTATTTT
>TRBJ2-5|once|TRBD2|TRBV7-8
CASSFNHLGGVPDQETQYF
TGTGCCAGCAGCTTCAACCATTTGGGGGGGGTCCCTGACCAAGAGACCCAGTACTTC
>TRBJ2-1|NA|TRBD2|TRBV11-3
CASSFLADTNNEQFF
TGTGCCAGCAGCTTCCTAGCGGACACGAACAATGAGCAGTTCTTC
>TRBJ2-3|NA|NA|TRBV2
CASSERGGKQYF
TGTGCCAGCAGTGAAAGGGGCGGGAAGCAGTATTTT
>TRBJ2-3|NA|TRBD2|TRBV5-1
CASSFSGSSTDTQYF
TGCGCCAGCAGCTTTAGCGGGAGTAGCACAGATACGCAGTATTTT
>TRBJ2-1|NA|NA|TRBV5-5
CASSLVVAYNEQFF
TGTGCCAGCAGCTTGGTAGTAGCTTACAATGAGCAGTTCTTC
>TRBJ1-3|NA|TRBD1|TRBV25-1
CASSSPGQGFRTIYF
TGTGCCAGCAGTTCCCCGGGACAGGGGTTTCGCACCATATATTTT
>TRBJ2-5|NA|NA|TRBV4-2
CASSPGTPETQYF
TGTGCCAGCAGCCCTGGGACACCGGAGACCCAGTACTTC
>TRBJ2-7|NA|NA|TRBV5-8
CASSKTHGTYEQYF
TGTGCCAGCAGTAAAACCCACGGTACCTACGAGCAGTACTTC
>TRBJ1-5|NA|TRBD1|TRBV7-9
CSSSLGQGMSNQPQHF
TGTTCCAGCAGCTTAGGACAGGGAATGAGCAATCAGCCCCAGCATTTT
>TRBJ2-7|NA|NA|TRBV15
CATSRDGASYEQYF
TGTGCCACCAGCAGAGATGGGGCCTCCTACGAGCAGTACTTC
>TRBJ2-5|NA|NA|TRBV5-1
CASSAPGGQETQYF
TGCGCCAGCTCCGCCCCCGGGGGACAAGAGACCCAGTACTTC
>TRBJ1-4|NA|NA|TRBV9
CASSPGVVERTPTNEKLFF
TGTGCCAGCAGCCCCGGGGTCGTTGAGCGGACTCCAACTAATGAAAAACTGTTTTTT
>TRBJ2-1|few|TRBD2|TRBV27
CASSSFSGGVYNEQFF
TGTGCCAGCAGTTCCTTTAGCGGGGGGGTCTACAATGAGCAGTTCTTC
>TRBJ2-3|NA|TRBD1|TRBV7-8
CASSLGTGRDTQYF
TGTGCCAGCAGCCTAGGGACAGGGAGAGATACGCAGTATTTT
>TRBJ1-1|few|TRBD1|TRBV10-3
CAIGTGEKNTEAFF
TGTGCCATCGGGACAGGGGAGAAGAACACTGAAGCTTTCTTT
>TRBJ2-7|once|TRBD2|TRBV9
CASSGGGYEQHF
TGTGCCAGCAGCGGGGGGGGTTACGAGCAGCACTTC
>TRBJ1-3|NA|NA|TRBV5-8
CASSSGLISGNTIYF
TGTGCCAGCAGCTCGGGACTGATCTCTGGAAACACCATATATTTT